These 26 T cell receptor beta chains were sequenced from one sample in a study of T cells in localized non-small cell lung cancer. Here immunoSEQ multiplex PCR was the method, and the copy in TCRdb shows in-frame clones only, minus some. The table has 30,000 to 40,000 clones, around 86% seen once. This specimen was peripheral blood, taken before any cancer treatment. Every receptor here comes from a man between 40 and 69 years old with stage I lung adenocarcinoma.

The rearrangement uses TRBV14 and TRBJ2-1; the D is unclear. V lost 2 bases and J 15 bases, leaving 11 bases between the germline ends. The CDR3 loop spans 11 amino acids. Germline V gene lookup returns CDR1 SGHDN and CDR2 FVKESK. In DNA, the CDR3 is TGTGCCAGCAGCCAAAACAGTCATATGTTCTTC. Encoded protein: CASSQNSHMFF.

This chain links TRBV27 with TRBJ2-2; D is possibly TRBD1 (6 bases). The CDR3 sequence is 15 residues long. V lost 3 bases to trimming and J lost 7 bases, with 15 bases between them. Germline V gene lookup returns CDR1 MNHEY and CDR2 SMNVEV (reference sequence). CDR3 in amino acids: CASSLRDNPYGELFF. In DNA form, the CDR3 reads TGTGCCAGCAGTTTGAGGGACAATCCGTACGGGGAGCTGTTTTTT.

The chain joins TRBV6-5 to TRBJ2-7, with D unclear. This CDR3 has 13 residues. The ends were cut back, 10 bases at V and 3 bases at J, with 16 bases in the middle. Germline lookup yields CDR1 MNHEY and CDR2 SVGAGI. The CDR3 region is CATGRNTNYEQYF. The CDR3 region has the DNA TGTGCCACCGGACGGAATACTAACTACGAGCAGTACTTC.

The chain employs TRBV4-2 and TRBJ1-1, with 7 nucleotides matching TRBD1. The CDR3 sequence is 16 residues long. Per the germline V gene, CDR1 is LGHNA and CDR2 is YNFKEQ. J was trimmed by 1 base and V by 1 base; bases with no gene match: 6. The CDR3: CASSQGGTEGNTEAFF. The CDR3 DNA reads as TGTGCCAGCAGCCAAGGGGGGACAGAGGGGAACACTGAAGCTTTCTTT.

The chain links TRBV9 to TRBJ2-2; 7 positions match TRBD2. With 3 bases clipped from V and 6 bases from J, the junction kept 5 bases outside the gene matches. The CDR3 has 14 amino acids. In germline, CDR1 is SGDLS, CDR2 YYNGEE. The CDR3 coding sequence is TGTGCCAGCAGCGGCGGGGGAGGGGCCGGGGAGCTGTTTTTT. It specifies CASSGGGGAGELFF.

The chain combines TRBV7-8 with TRBJ1-1; D is possibly TRBD1 (5 bases). Trimming removed 5 bases from V and 5 bases from J, with 21 bases in between. CDR3 length: 16 amino acids. The germline V gene encodes CDR1 SGHVS and CDR2 FQNEAQ. CDR3: CASSPLGDGVDTEAFF. The CDR3 DNA reads as TGTGCCAGCAGCCCCCTAGGGGACGGTGTGGATACTGAAGCTTTCTTT. The complete variable domain, with remaining parts taken from reference TRBV7-8 and TRBJ1-1, reads GAGVSQSPRYKVAKRGQDVALRCDPISGHVSLFWYQQALGQGPEFLTYFQNEAQLDKSGLPSDRFFAERPEGSVSTLKIQRTQQEDSAVYLCASSPLGDGVDTEAFFGQGTRLTVV.

V is TRBV19 and J is TRBJ1-5; maybe TRBD1 (6 bases). There are 13 residues in the CDR3. Trimming removed 10 bases from V and 4 bases from J, with 14 bases in between. Germline values: CDR1 LNHDA, CDR2 SQIVND (reference sequence). The CDR3 region is CATLGTPNQPQHF. CDR3 nucleotides: TGTGCCACCCTCGGGACACCAAATCAGCCCCAGCATTTT.

This clone was seen once. The chain is built from TRBV19 and TRBJ2-5; perhaps TRBD1 as D (6 bases). This CDR3 comprises 14 residues. The germline gives CDR1 LNHDA, CDR2 SQIVND (reference sequence). Trimming left V 4 bases short and J 6 bases short, with 15 bases between. Here the CDR3 reads CASSTLEGVKTQYF. For the CDR3, the DNA is TGTGCCAGTAGTACCCTCGAGGGGGTGAAGACCCAGTACTTC.

A few counts support this clone. J is TRBJ1-5 and V is TRBV4-1; D remains unclear. Germline CDR1 MGHRA, CDR2 YSYEKL. This CDR3 has 16 amino acids. Trimming left V 1 base short and J 1 base short, with 11 bases between. The CDR3 DNA follows: TGCGCCAGCAGCCAAGGAGCTGCGTCAAGCAATCAGCCCCAGCATTTT. This sequence encodes CASSQGAASSNQPQHF.

V gene TRBV4-1 combines with J gene TRBJ1-5, with 8 bases that match TRBD1. The V gene end was trimmed by 1 base and the J gene end by 0 bases; junction bases not matched to a gene: 14. CDR3 length: 20 amino acids. The germline V gene has CDR1 MGHRA and CDR2 YSYEKL. CDR3 nucleotide sequence: TGCGCCAGCAGCCAAGGGTTCCAGGGGGCGACGAGGTATAGCAATCAGCCCCAGCATTTT. Translating gives CASSQGFQGATRYSNQPQHF.

The J gene is TRBJ2-6, the V gene TRBV13; weak D call: TRBD2 (5 bases). V dropped 5 bases and J dropped 0 bases, with 8 bases sitting between them. The CDR3 totals 15 residues. Germline CDR1 PRHDT, CDR2 FYEKMQ (reference sequence). The CDR3 bases are TGTGCCAGCAGCCCACGGGACTCTGGGGCCAACGTCCTGACTTTC. Translated: CASSPRDSGANVLTF. The complete variable domain, with remaining parts taken from reference TRBV13 and TRBJ2-6, reads AAGVIQSPRHLIKEKRETATLKCYPIPRHDTVYWYQQGPGQDPQFLISFYEKMQSDKGSIPDRFSAQQFSDYHSELNMSSLELGDSALYFCASSPRDSGANVLTFGAGSRLTVL.

This rearrangement joins TRBV7-3 to TRBJ1-1, with a weak D call TRBD1 (6 bases). Deletions cut 1 base from V and 7 bases from J, with 19 bases between. Per the germline V gene, CDR1 is SGHTA and CDR2 is FQGTGA. CDR3 length: 16 amino acids. For the CDR3, the DNA is TGTGCCAGCAGCTTAAATTCCCTGAGGGGAGGGGGTGAAGCTTTCTTT. Translating gives CASSLNSLRGGGEAFF.

The chain recombines TRBV20-1 with TRBJ2-7, with D unresolved. Per germline, CDR1 DFQATT and CDR2 SNEGSKA (reference sequence). Trimming removed 5 bases at V and 3 bases at J, with 8 bases between. This CDR3 region has 11 residues. CDR3: CSAHTLYEQYF. In nucleotides, the CDR3 is TGCAGTGCTCACACCCTCTACGAGCAGTACTTC.

In this sample, this clone turned up once. The J gene is TRBJ2-1, the V gene TRBV9; 7 positions match TRBD2. CDR1 SGDLS and CDR2 YYNGEE come from the germline V gene. This CDR3 is 15 amino acids long. J lost 5 bases, V lost 0 bases, and 5 bases had no gene match. As DNA, the CDR3 is TGTGCCAGCAGCGTAGGTGGCGGGGGAAACAATGAGCAGTTCTTC. It specifies CASSVGGGGNNEQFF.

V is TRBV4-3 and J is TRBJ2-3; D gene uncertain. This CDR3 region has 16 residues. Per germline, CDR1 LGHNA and CDR2 YSLEER. Trimming cost V 0 bases and J 0 bases, with 10 bases left between them. The CDR3 loop reads CASSQDSTASTDTQYF. As DNA, the CDR3 is TGCGCCAGCAGCCAAGATTCGACGGCCAGCACAGATACGCAGTATTTT.

The chain is built from TRBV7-9 and TRBJ2-1; TRBD2 aligns across 8 bases. V shed 0 bases, J shed 8 bases, and the junction held 6 bases outside the gene matches. CDR1 is SEHNR, CDR2 FQNEAQ, per germline (reference sequence). This CDR3 comprises 15 residues. Here the CDR3 DNA reads TGTGCCAGCAGCTTAGCGGGGCGGGAGGACCATGAGCAGTTCTTC. It yields the protein CASSLAGREDHEQFF. The full variable domain, with the rest looked up from reference TRBV7-9 and TRBJ2-1, is DTGVSQNPRHKITKRGQNVTFRCDPISEHNRLYWYRQTLGQGPEFLTYFQNEAQLEKSRLLSDRFSAERPKGSFSTLEIQRTEQGDSAMYLCASSLAGREDHEQFFGPGTRLTVL.

The CDR3 coding sequence is TGTGCCAGCAGTTTAGGGGACAGGGGGGGCACTGAAGCTTTCTTT. As protein: CASSLGDRGGTEAFF. The chain links TRBV28 to TRBJ1-1; 11 bases align to TRBD1. The trim removed 2 bases at V and 4 bases at J, leaving 3 bases unmatched. The CDR3 sequence is 15 residues long. Germline V gene lookup returns CDR1 MDHEN and CDR2 SYDVKM.

A note on this clone: The germline gene is not matched at one end of the junction; a read error may be the cause. V gene TRBV6-1 combines with J gene TRBJ1-5; D remains ambiguous. Germline V gene sequence: CDR1 MNHNS, CDR2 SASEGT. The CDR3 is 12 residues long. The CDR3 DNA reads TGTGCCAGCAGTGAAACGGGCAGAGCGGGGAATTTT. Translated: CASSETGRAGNF.

The chain combines TRBV7-2 with TRBJ2-5; 9 bases agree with TRBD2. J gave up 2 bases and V 3 bases, and 4 bases lay outside the gene matches. The CDR3 length is 15 residues. Germline V gives CDR1 SGHTA, CDR2 FQGNSA. The CDR3 nucleotides are TGTGCCAGCAGCTTTCAGACTAGCGGACAAGAGACCCAGTACTTC. It yields the protein CASSFQTSGQETQYF.

This chain uses TRBV4-3 with TRBJ2-5; the D call may be TRBD1 or TRBD2 (5 bases each). This CDR3 is 19 amino acids long. From germline, CDR1 is LGHNA and CDR2 YSLEER. V was shortened by 1 base and J by 1 base, with 22 bases between the two germline ends. This chain's CDR3 is CASSQGFSGTLGTQETQYF. CDR3 bases: TGCGCCAGCAGCCAAGGATTTTCCGGGACCCTGGGGACCCAAGAGACCCAGTACTTC.

Only a few counts were recorded for this clone. V is TRBV6-5 and J is TRBJ2-3, with 7 positions matching TRBD1. Germline V gives CDR1 MNHEY, CDR2 SVGAGI. The ends lost 5 bases at V and 6 bases at J; junction bases unmatched: 8. There are 14 residues in the CDR3. CDR3 bases: TGTGCCAGCAGTCCTAGCCTCAGGGGGGATACGCAGTATTTT. Translating gives CASSPSLRGDTQYF.

This chain joins TRBV6-4 and TRBJ2-5; maybe TRBD2 (7 bases). V was shortened by 0 bases and J by 10 bases, with 24 bases between the two germline ends. The germline V gene encodes CDR1 MRHNA and CDR2 SNTAGT. The CDR3 length is 17 residues. In nucleotides, the CDR3 is TGTGCCAGCAGTGACTCGGAGGAGAGCGGGACAAACAAGGGCCAGTACTTC. Its translation: CASSDSEESGTNKGQYF.

On this clone: One end of the junction is discordant with germline, which a read error may explain. This sequence joins TRBV6-5 and TRBJ1-1; D not resolved. CDR1 and CDR2 from the germline V gene are MNHEY and SVGAGI. This CDR3 has 13 amino acids. The CDR3 DNA reads as TGTGCCAGCAGTTATGGCCCGAACGCTGAAGCTTTCTTT. It specifies CASSYGPNAEAFF.

This clone was detected a few times. This chain uses TRBV9 with TRBJ1-5, with TRBD1 matching over 9 bases. The CDR3 sequence is 15 residues long. J gave up 1 base and V 3 bases, and 2 bases lay outside the gene matches. Germline CDR1 SGDLS, CDR2 YYNGEE. The CDR3 loop is CASSEGQGSNQPQHF. CDR3 in DNA: TGTGCCAGCAGCGAGGGACAGGGAAGCAATCAGCCCCAGCATTTT.

This clone was detected only a few times. The J gene is TRBJ2-5, the V gene TRBV9, with D perhaps TRBD2 (5 bases). CDR1 and CDR2 from the germline V gene are SGDLS and YYNGEE. This CDR3 spans 11 amino acids. Trimming shortened V by 3 bases and J by 5 bases, and 5 bases separated the two germline ends. The CDR3: CASSAGETQYF. The CDR3 coding sequence is TGTGCCAGCAGCGCGGGGGAGACCCAGTACTTC.

J is TRBJ2-5 and V is TRBV30, with D maybe TRBD2 (5 bases). The germline V and J ends were trimmed by 4 bases and 0 bases, with 12 bases remaining between them. This CDR3 is 14 amino acids long. The germline V gene has CDR1 GTSNPN and CDR2 SVGIG (reference sequence). The CDR3 nucleotides read TGTGCCTGGAATAGCGATCCCAACCAAGAGACCCAGTACTTC. It translates to CAWNSDPNQETQYF. The full variable domain, its missing parts supplied by reference TRBV30 and TRBJ2-5, is SQTIHQWPATLVQPVGSPLSLECTVEGTSNPNLYWYRQAAGRGLQLLFYSVGIGQISSEVPQNLSASRPQDRQFILSSKKLLLSDSGFYLCAWNSDPNQETQYFGPGTRLLVL.